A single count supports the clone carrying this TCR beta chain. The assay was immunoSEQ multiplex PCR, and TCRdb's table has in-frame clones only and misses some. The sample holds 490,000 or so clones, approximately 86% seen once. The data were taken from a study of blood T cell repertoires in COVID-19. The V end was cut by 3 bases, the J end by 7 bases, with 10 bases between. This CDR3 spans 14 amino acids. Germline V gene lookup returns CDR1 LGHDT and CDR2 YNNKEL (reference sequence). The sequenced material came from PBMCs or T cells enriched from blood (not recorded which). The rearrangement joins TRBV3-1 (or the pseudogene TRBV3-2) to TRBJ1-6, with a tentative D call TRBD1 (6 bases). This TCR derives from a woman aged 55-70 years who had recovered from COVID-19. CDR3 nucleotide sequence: TGTGCCAGCAGCCACGGGACACCAAATTCACCCCTCCACTTT. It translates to CASSHGTPNSPLHF.